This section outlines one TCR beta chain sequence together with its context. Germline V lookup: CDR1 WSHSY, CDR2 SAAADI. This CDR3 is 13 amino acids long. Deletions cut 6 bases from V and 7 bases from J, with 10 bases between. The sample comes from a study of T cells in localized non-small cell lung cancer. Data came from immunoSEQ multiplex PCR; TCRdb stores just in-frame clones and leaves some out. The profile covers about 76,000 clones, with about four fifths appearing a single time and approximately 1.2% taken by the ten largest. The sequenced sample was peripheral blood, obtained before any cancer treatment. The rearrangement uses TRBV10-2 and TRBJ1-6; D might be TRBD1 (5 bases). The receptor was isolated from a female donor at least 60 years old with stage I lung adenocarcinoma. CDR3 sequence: CASSPGRNSPLHF. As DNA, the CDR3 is TGCGCCAGCAGCCCAGGGAGAAATTCACCCCTCCACTTT.